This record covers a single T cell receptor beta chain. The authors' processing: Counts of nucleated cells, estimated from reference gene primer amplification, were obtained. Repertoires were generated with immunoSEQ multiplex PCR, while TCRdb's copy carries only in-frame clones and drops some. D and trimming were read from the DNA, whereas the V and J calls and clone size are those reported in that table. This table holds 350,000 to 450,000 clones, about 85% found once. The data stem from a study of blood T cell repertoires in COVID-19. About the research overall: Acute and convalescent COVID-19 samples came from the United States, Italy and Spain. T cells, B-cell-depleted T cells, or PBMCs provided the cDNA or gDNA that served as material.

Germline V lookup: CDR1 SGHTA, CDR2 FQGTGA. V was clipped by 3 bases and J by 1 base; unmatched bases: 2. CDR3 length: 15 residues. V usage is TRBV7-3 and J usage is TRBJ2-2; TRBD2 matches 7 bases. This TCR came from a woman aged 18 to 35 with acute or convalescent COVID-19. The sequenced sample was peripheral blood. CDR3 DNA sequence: TGTGCCAGCAGCTTGGGGAGGGTGAACACCGGGGAGCTGTTTTTT. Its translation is CASSLGRVNTGELFF.